These T cell receptor beta chains were read from a single sample in a study of read filtering for tumor transcriptome and immune sequencing. Using its own MiXCR run on the reads, TCRdb lists one record per CDR3 protein. This table holds about 27,000 distinct CDR3 sequences, about an eighth found once. The sample comprised a population of CD138-negative cells sorted from bone marrow. All receptors derive from a donor aged 40 or over with multiple myeloma. Both conserved end residues are part of each CDR3. The order of the fields is J gene, D gene, V gene, clone size, CDR3 protein, CDR3 DNA. D genes are given only for firm matches. Size is stated for part of the rows, as once, few or many counts, or as a class when the clone is expanded.

j_call: TRBJ2-1
d_call: TRBD2
v_call: TRBV28
clone_size: many
cdr3_aa: CASSLSSGNRNEQFF
cdr3_nt: TGTGCCAGCAGTTTATCTAGCGGGAACCGCAATGAGCAGTTCTTC

j_call: TRBJ2-1
d_call: TRBD2
v_call: TRBV20-1
clone_size: many
cdr3_aa: CSARLPAGGTGEQFF
cdr3_nt: TGCAGTGCTAGACTCCCAGCGGGAGGGACGGGTGAGCAGTTCTTC

j_call: TRBJ2-1
d_call: TRBD2
v_call: TRBV20-1
clone_size: many
cdr3_aa: CSAKDRASGRNEQFF
cdr3_nt: TGCAGTGCTAAAGACAGGGCTAGCGGGAGAAATGAGCAGTTCTTC

j_call: TRBJ2-1
d_call: TRBD1
v_call: TRBV20-1
clone_size: many
cdr3_aa: CSASQGSYNEQFF
cdr3_nt: TGCAGTGCTTCACAGGGGTCCTACAATGAGCAGTTCTTC

j_call: TRBJ2-1
d_call: TRBD1
v_call: TRBV6-1
clone_size: many
cdr3_aa: CASTLRTGANYNEQFF
cdr3_nt: TGTGCCAGCACCCTTAGGACAGGGGCGAACTACAATGAGCAGTTCTTC

j_call: TRBJ1-2
d_call: NA
v_call: TRBV20-1
clone_size: many
cdr3_aa: CSARDRYPGYTF
cdr3_nt: TGCAGTGCTAGGGACAGATACCCTGGCTACACCTTC

j_call: TRBJ2-1
d_call: NA
v_call: TRBV4-1
clone_size: NA
cdr3_aa: CASTEGTGGYNEQFF
cdr3_nt: TGCGCCAGCACCGAAGGGACTGGAGGATACAATGAGCAGTTCTTT

j_call: TRBJ2-7
d_call: TRBD1
v_call: TRBV6-5
clone_size: many
cdr3_aa: CASTPVLDRGYEQYF
cdr3_nt: TGTGCCAGCACCCCCGTACTGGACAGGGGGTACGAGCAGTACTTC

j_call: TRBJ2-3
d_call: TRBD2
v_call: TRBV6-2/TRBV6-3
clone_size: NA
cdr3_aa: CASSYSRPSGADTQYF
cdr3_nt: TGTGCCAGCAGTTACTCGAGGCCTAGCGGGGCAGATACGCAGTATTTT

j_call: TRBJ1-5
d_call: NA
v_call: TRBV2
clone_size: many
cdr3_aa: CASSEGAKQPQHF
cdr3_nt: TGTGCCAGCAGTGAAGGGGCGAAGCAGCCCCAGCATTTT

j_call: TRBJ2-7
d_call: TRBD1
v_call: TRBV7-2
clone_size: NA
cdr3_aa: CASSLATGDPYEQYF
cdr3_nt: TGTGCCAGCAGCTTAGCGACAGGGGACCCCTACGAGCAGTACTTC

j_call: TRBJ2-5
d_call: TRBD2
v_call: TRBV3-1
clone_size: many
cdr3_aa: CASSRGLWEFNPQSGNLETQYF
cdr3_nt: TGTGCCAGCAGCCGCGGACTTTGGGAGTTTAATCCACAAAGCGGGAACCTCGAGACCCAGTACTTC

j_call: TRBJ1-3
d_call: NA
v_call: TRBV28
clone_size: few
cdr3_aa: CASTFLSSGNTIYF
cdr3_nt: TGTGCCAGCACTTTTCTGAGCTCTGGAAACACCATATATTTT

j_call: TRBJ2-1
d_call: TRBD2
v_call: TRBV5-1
clone_size: many
cdr3_aa: CASAGGNYNEQFF
cdr3_nt: TGCGCCAGCGCGGGAGGGAATTACAATGAGCAGTTCTTC

j_call: TRBJ2-1
d_call: TRBD2
v_call: TRBV29-1
clone_size: many
cdr3_aa: CSVGGLARSYNEQFF
cdr3_nt: TGCAGCGTGGGGGGACTAGCGCGTTCCTACAATGAGCAGTTCTTC

j_call: TRBJ2-7
d_call: NA
v_call: TRBV6-5
clone_size: many
cdr3_aa: CASSYAAGRDEQYF
cdr3_nt: TGTGCCAGCAGTTACGCAGCAGGGCGCGACGAGCAGTACTTC

j_call: TRBJ2-2
d_call: NA
v_call: TRBV30
clone_size: many
cdr3_aa: CAWRISSNTGELFF
cdr3_nt: TGTGCCTGGAGGATTAGCTCAAACACCGGGGAGCTGTTTTTT

j_call: TRBJ2-3
d_call: NA
v_call: TRBV18
clone_size: NA
cdr3_aa: CASSPGTDTLYF
cdr3_nt: TGTGCCAGCTCACCGGGAACAGATACGCTGTATTTT

j_call: TRBJ1-5
d_call: NA
v_call: TRBV5-1
clone_size: many
cdr3_aa: CASSLEGRGQPQHF
cdr3_nt: TGCGCCAGCAGCTTGGAGGGGAGGGGTCAGCCCCAGCATTTT

j_call: TRBJ2-7
d_call: TRBD2
v_call: TRBV6-5
clone_size: many
cdr3_aa: CASSYSSSGSTYEQYF
cdr3_nt: TGTGCCAGCAGTTACTCTTCTAGCGGGAGTACCTACGAGCAGTACTTC

j_call: TRBJ2-2
d_call: NA
v_call: TRBV2
clone_size: many
cdr3_aa: CASSELSAKLFF
cdr3_nt: TGTGCCAGCAGTGAACTCTCCGCCAAGCTGTTTTTT

j_call: TRBJ2-3
d_call: TRBD2
v_call: TRBV10-2
clone_size: many
cdr3_aa: CASSEPGLAGRIWDTQYF
cdr3_nt: TGCGCCAGCAGTGAGCCCGGACTAGCGGGACGGATTTGGGATACGCAGTATTTT

j_call: TRBJ2-1
d_call: TRBD1
v_call: TRBV6-1
clone_size: medium-sized
cdr3_aa: CASSHIPGQGRNEQFF
cdr3_nt: TGTGCCAGCAGCCACATACCGGGACAGGGAAGAAATGAGCAGTTCTTC

j_call: TRBJ2-1
d_call: TRBD2
v_call: TRBV6-6
clone_size: many
cdr3_aa: CASSTGTSAWAAYNEQFF
cdr3_nt: TGTGCCAGCAGTACAGGGACTAGCGCGTGGGCGGCCTACAATGAGCAGTTCTTC

j_call: TRBJ1-4
d_call: NA
v_call: TRBV11-2
clone_size: many
cdr3_aa: CASHRAPNEKLFF
cdr3_nt: TGTGCCAGCCACAGGGCACCAAATGAAAAACTGTTTTTT

j_call: TRBJ2-3
d_call: TRBD2
v_call: TRBV18
clone_size: many
cdr3_aa: CASSPLKNPSGGTDTQYF
cdr3_nt: TGTGCCAGCTCACCACTTAAGAACCCTAGCGGAGGCACAGATACGCAGTATTTT

j_call: TRBJ2-2
d_call: NA
v_call: TRBV5-1
clone_size: many
cdr3_aa: CASSLATSYTGELFF
cdr3_nt: TGCGCCAGCAGCTTGGCGACTAGTTATACCGGGGAGCTGTTTTTT

j_call: TRBJ2-7
d_call: NA
v_call: TRBV29-1
clone_size: many
cdr3_aa: CSAGTSLYEQYF
cdr3_nt: TGCAGCGCCGGGACAAGCCTCTACGAGCAGTACTTC

j_call: TRBJ1-6
d_call: TRBD1
v_call: TRBV19
clone_size: few
cdr3_aa: CASLDRDRNSPLHF
cdr3_nt: TGTGCCAGCCTAGACCGGGACAGAAATTCACCCCTCCACTTT

j_call: TRBJ2-7
d_call: TRBD2
v_call: TRBV18
clone_size: many
cdr3_aa: CASSPPGQGLAGAAYEQYF
cdr3_nt: TGTGCCAGCTCACCACCGGGTCAAGGACTAGCGGGGGCAGCCTACGAGCAGTACTTC

j_call: TRBJ1-1
d_call: TRBD1
v_call: TRBV13
clone_size: NA
cdr3_aa: CASSRGQPNTEAFF
cdr3_nt: TGTGCCAGCAGCAGGGGACAGCCGAACACTGAAGCTTTCTTT

j_call: TRBJ2-6
d_call: NA
v_call: TRBV7-6
clone_size: NA
cdr3_aa: CASLAGRHSGANVLTF
cdr3_nt: TGTGCCAGCTTAGCCGGGCGCCATTCTGGGGCCAACGTCCTGACTTTC

j_call: TRBJ2-1
d_call: TRBD2
v_call: TRBV27
clone_size: many
cdr3_aa: CASSLSAGGTSNEQFF
cdr3_nt: TGTGCCAGCAGTTTATCGGCGGGGGGGACGAGCAATGAGCAGTTCTTC

j_call: TRBJ2-1
d_call: NA
v_call: TRBV6-1
clone_size: few
cdr3_aa: CASSEGGYEQLF
cdr3_nt: TGCGCCAGCAGTGAAGGGGGATATGAGCAGTTGTTC

j_call: TRBJ1-1
d_call: NA
v_call: TRBV12-3/TRBV12-4
clone_size: many
cdr3_aa: CAIRQFEAFF
cdr3_nt: TGTGCCATAAGACAGTTTGAAGCTTTCTTT

j_call: TRBJ2-7
d_call: NA
v_call: TRBV28
clone_size: many
cdr3_aa: CASSSRRLTGTYEQYF
cdr3_nt: TGTGCCAGCAGTTCCCGACGATTAACAGGGACCTACGAGCAGTACTTC

j_call: TRBJ2-7
d_call: TRBD1
v_call: TRBV5-1
clone_size: many
cdr3_aa: CASSWGTGGDYEQYF
cdr3_nt: TGCGCCAGCAGCTGGGGAACAGGGGGTGACTACGAGCAGTACTTC

j_call: TRBJ2-2
d_call: NA
v_call: TRBV7-6
clone_size: many
cdr3_aa: CASSHSGGELFF
cdr3_nt: TGTGCCAGCAGCCACTCCGGTGGGGAGCTGTTTTTT

j_call: TRBJ1-2
d_call: TRBD1
v_call: TRBV19
clone_size: many
cdr3_aa: CASSAQGARVYGYTF
cdr3_nt: TGTGCCAGTAGTGCCCAGGGGGCGCGTGTGTATGGCTACACCTTC

j_call: TRBJ2-1
d_call: TRBD1
v_call: TRBV7-3
clone_size: many
cdr3_aa: CASSMTRDSYNEQFF
cdr3_nt: TGTGCCAGCAGCATGACCCGGGACAGTTACAATGAGCAGTTCTTC

j_call: TRBJ2-7
d_call: NA
v_call: TRBV6-2/TRBV6-3
clone_size: many
cdr3_aa: CASVRGAGISYEQYF
cdr3_nt: TGTGCCAGCGTGCGTGGGGCTGGAATATCCTACGAGCAGTACTTC

j_call: TRBJ2-3
d_call: NA
v_call: TRBV15
clone_size: many
cdr3_aa: CATSRDRITTDTQYF
cdr3_nt: TGTGCCACCAGCAGAGATAGGATCACCACAGATACGCAGTATTTT

j_call: TRBJ2-5
d_call: TRBD1
v_call: TRBV10-3
clone_size: many
cdr3_aa: CAIGGSTGEETQYF
cdr3_nt: TGTGCCATCGGGGGTAGTACAGGGGAAGAGACCCAGTACTTC

j_call: TRBJ2-5
d_call: NA
v_call: TRBV18
clone_size: NA
cdr3_aa: CASSPTEETQYF
cdr3_nt: TGTGCCAGCTCGCCGACAGAAGAGACCCAGTACTTC

j_call: TRBJ2-1
d_call: TRBD1
v_call: TRBV7-3
clone_size: many
cdr3_aa: CASSLGHTGTGADEQFF
cdr3_nt: TGTGCCAGCAGCTTGGGCCATACCGGGACAGGAGCGGATGAGCAGTTCTTC

j_call: TRBJ1-5
d_call: NA
v_call: TRBV23-1
clone_size: many
cdr3_aa: CASSQRQGNQPQHF
cdr3_nt: TGCGCCAGCAGTCAAAGACAGGGCAATCAGCCCCAGCATTTT

j_call: TRBJ1-4
d_call: NA
v_call: TRBV5-1
clone_size: many
cdr3_aa: CASSLEANEKLFF
cdr3_nt: TGCGCCAGCAGCTTGGAGGCCAATGAAAAACTGTTTTTT

j_call: TRBJ1-6
d_call: TRBD1
v_call: TRBV2
clone_size: NA
cdr3_aa: CASGLTGTNSLLHF
cdr3_nt: TGTGCCAGCGGTCTGACAGGGACCAATTCACTCCTCCACTTT

j_call: TRBJ1-4
d_call: NA
v_call: TRBV6-6
clone_size: many
cdr3_aa: CASSYVGEEKLFF
cdr3_nt: TGTGCCAGCAGTTACGTGGGGGAGGAAAAACTGTTTTTT

j_call: TRBJ2-1
d_call: TRBD2
v_call: TRBV5-1
clone_size: many
cdr3_aa: CASSGLAGAVEQFF
cdr3_nt: TGCGCCAGCAGCGGACTAGCGGGAGCGGTTGAGCAGTTCTTC

j_call: TRBJ2-3
d_call: TRBD2
v_call: TRBV3-1
clone_size: many
cdr3_aa: CASSQDRILAGVGADTQYF
cdr3_nt: TGTGCCAGCAGCCAAGATAGGATACTAGCGGGAGTGGGGGCAGATACGCAGTATTTT

j_call: TRBJ2-3
d_call: NA
v_call: TRBV11-1
clone_size: many
cdr3_aa: CASSGVGLSTDTQYF
cdr3_nt: TGTGCCAGCAGCGGAGTCGGTCTTAGCACAGATACGCAGTATTTT

j_call: TRBJ2-1
d_call: TRBD2
v_call: TRBV6-6
clone_size: many
cdr3_aa: CASSQLAGAKNEQFF
cdr3_nt: TGTGCCAGCAGCCAACTAGCGGGAGCGAAAAATGAGCAGTTCTTC

j_call: TRBJ2-2
d_call: NA
v_call: TRBV20-1
clone_size: many
cdr3_aa: CSARDRRTENTGELFF
cdr3_nt: TGCAGTGCTAGAGATCGGAGGACAGAGAACACCGGGGAGCTGTTTTTT

j_call: TRBJ2-5
d_call: NA
v_call: TRBV18
clone_size: NA
cdr3_aa: CASSPPLQGPSSPQETQYF
cdr3_nt: TGTGCCAGCTCACCACCGTTACAGGGTCCTTCTTCCCCTCAAGAGACCCAGTACTTC

j_call: TRBJ2-1
d_call: NA
v_call: TRBV7-3
clone_size: NA
cdr3_aa: CASSSTDSLAEQFF
cdr3_nt: TGTGCCAGCAGCTCAACGGACAGTTTAGCGGAGCAGTTCTTC